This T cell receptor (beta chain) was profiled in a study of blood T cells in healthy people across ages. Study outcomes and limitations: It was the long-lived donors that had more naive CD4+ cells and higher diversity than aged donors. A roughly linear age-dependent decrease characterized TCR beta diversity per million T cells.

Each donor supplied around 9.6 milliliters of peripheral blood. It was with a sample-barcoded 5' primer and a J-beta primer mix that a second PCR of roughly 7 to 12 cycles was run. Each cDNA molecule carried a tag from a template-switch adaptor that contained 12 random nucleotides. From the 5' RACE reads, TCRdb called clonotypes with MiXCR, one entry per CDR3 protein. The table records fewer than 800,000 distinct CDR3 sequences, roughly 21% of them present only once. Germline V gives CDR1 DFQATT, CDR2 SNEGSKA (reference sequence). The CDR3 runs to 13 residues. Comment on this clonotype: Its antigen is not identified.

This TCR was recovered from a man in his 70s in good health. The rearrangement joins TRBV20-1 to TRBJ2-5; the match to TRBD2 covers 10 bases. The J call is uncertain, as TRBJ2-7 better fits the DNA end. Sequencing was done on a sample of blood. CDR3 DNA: TGCAGTGCTAGAAGGACTAGCGGCTACGAGCAGTACTTC. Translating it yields CSARRTSGYEQYF.